These 29 T cell receptor beta chains came from one sample sequenced in a study of blood T cell repertoires in COVID-19. Measured with immunoSEQ multiplex PCR; TCRdb has only the in-frame clones, and not every one. The table records more than 250,000 clones, 80% to 85% of them present only once. The sequencing sample was made of PBMCs or T cells enriched from blood (not recorded which). All receptors derive from a man aged 35 to 55 who had been exposed to COVID-19.

This clone was seen only a few times. The gene calls are TRBV19 and TRBJ2-3; no clear D. Trimming pared 2 bases from V and 2 bases from J, leaving 5 bases between. The V gene's germline CDR1 is LNHDA and CDR2 SQIVND (reference sequence). The CDR3 totals 13 residues. The CDR3 region has the DNA TGTGCCAGTAGTATAATAGACACAGATACGCAGTATTTT. Encoded protein: CASSIIDTDTQYF.

The V gene is TRBV6-5, the J gene TRBJ2-1; 7 bases agree with TRBD2. Germline values: CDR1 MNHEY, CDR2 SVGAGI. The CDR3 contains 16 residues. With 4 bases clipped from V and 3 bases from J, the junction kept 9 bases outside the gene matches. The CDR3 reads CASSSGTTLGYNEQFF. CDR3 DNA sequence: TGTGCCAGCAGTTCGGGGACTACCCTCGGCTACAATGAGCAGTTCTTC.

This chain links TRBV15 with TRBJ1-5; 9 bases fit TRBD1. CDR3 length: 16 amino acids. With 6 bases clipped from V and 6 bases from J, the junction kept 12 bases outside the gene matches. Germline CDR1 LNHNV, CDR2 YYDKDF (reference sequence). For the CDR3, the DNA is TGTGCCACCAGGCGAGAATTACAGGGGGCTGTTCAGCCCCAGCATTTT. This sequence encodes CATRRELQGAVQPQHF.

The chain links TRBV21-1 to TRBJ1-1; the D call of TRBD1 is as the table states it, not checked on the DNA. TRBV21-1 is termed a pseudogene. The CDR3 totals 12 residues. The CDR3 spells CASGDRETEAFF. As DNA, the CDR3 is TGTGCCAGCGGCGACAGAGAGACTGAAGCTTTCTTT.

This clone was detected ten times or more. The chain combines TRBV11-2 with TRBJ2-6; D gene uncertain. The V end was cut by 0 bases, the J end by 2 bases, with 14 bases between. The CDR3 runs 18 residues. Germline V CDR1 and CDR2: SGHAT, FQNNGV. The CDR3 reads CASSLDLEPLTGANVLTF. The CDR3 nucleotides read TGTGCCAGCAGCTTAGATCTAGAACCTCTGACTGGGGCCAACGTCCTGACTTTC.

This chain connects TRBV13 to TRBJ2-2; 7 bases are shared with TRBD2. The CDR3 is 16 amino acids. The germline V gene has CDR1 PRHDT and CDR2 FYEKMQ (reference sequence). After removal of 6 bases from V and 1 base from J, the junction contained 8 bases not matched to a gene. In DNA, the CDR3 is TGTGCCAGCAGACCACTAAGCGGGAAGAACACCGGGGAGCTGTTTTTT. It is translated as CASRPLSGKNTGELFF.

The genes are TRBV11-3 and TRBJ2-7; TRBD1 matches 7 bases. The ends lost 6 bases at V and 2 bases at J; junction bases unmatched: 7. This CDR3 is built from 14 residues. Germline V CDR1 and CDR2: SGHNT, YENEEA. In nucleotides, the CDR3 is TGTGCCAGCAGAGCACGGGACAGCGCCTACGAGCAGTACTTC. This encodes CASRARDSAYEQYF.

The rearrangement uses TRBV6-5 and TRBJ2-7; 14 positions match TRBD2. Germline trimming cut 6 bases from V and 7 bases from J; bases unmatched to any gene: 8. CDR1 MNHEY and CDR2 SVGAGI come from the germline V gene. The CDR3 has 15 residues. CDR3 in amino acids: CASRQPGLAGVEQYF. DNA for the CDR3: TGTGCCAGCAGGCAGCCGGGACTAGCGGGAGTAGAGCAGTACTTC.

The chain carries TRBV6-5 and TRBJ1-5, with D possibly being TRBD1 (6 bases). The CDR3 runs to 13 residues. V was cut by 5 bases and J by 7 bases, with 12 bases left in between. Germline V gene lookup returns CDR1 MNHEY and CDR2 SVGAGI. CDR3 residues: CASSQGRGQPQHF. The CDR3 coding sequence is TGTGCCAGCAGTCAGGGAAGGGGGCAGCCCCAGCATTTT.

The chain recombines TRBV4-1 with TRBJ2-1; D perhaps matches TRBD2 (6 bases). Germline V gene lookup returns CDR1 MGHRA and CDR2 YSYEKL. The CDR3 covers 17 residues. V lost 3 bases and J 3 bases, leaving 18 bases between the germline ends. This CDR3 is CASSHPSGPLIYNEQFF. CDR3 bases: TGCGCCAGCAGCCACCCGAGCGGGCCCCTAATCTACAATGAGCAGTTCTTC.

This chain's CDR3 is CASSPSRAYNEQFF. In DNA, the CDR3 is TGTGCCAGCAGCCCCTCCAGGGCCTACAATGAGCAGTTCTTC. The chain carries TRBV11-3 and TRBJ2-1; D possibly corresponds to TRBD1 (5 bases). Per germline, CDR1 SGHNT and CDR2 YENEEA. This CDR3 comprises 14 residues. V was cut by 5 bases and J by 2 bases, with 10 bases left in between.

The rearrangement joins TRBV6-5 to TRBJ1-1, with D hard to call. The CDR3 consists of 14 residues. CDR1 and CDR2 from the germline V gene are MNHEY and SVGAGI. The V gene lost 0 bases and the J gene lost 10 bases, with 15 bases spanning the gap. CDR3: CASSYSGRSTIAFF. In DNA form, the CDR3 reads TGTGCCAGCAGTTACTCAGGCCGATCCACTATAGCTTTCTTT.

With respect to this clone: It may be a read error: a sequence one base away is much more abundant. This same CDR3 is encoded by further DNA sequences in the sample. J is TRBJ1-2 and V is TRBV19, with D perhaps matching TRBD1 (6 bases). The CDR3 runs 12 residues. Per germline, CDR1 LNHDA and CDR2 SQIVND (reference sequence). V was trimmed by 7 bases and J by 2 bases, leaving 8 bases between them. As DNA, the CDR3 is TGTGCCAGTACCACAGGGAACTATGGCTACACCTTC. Residues: CASTTGNYGYTF. The whole variable domain, filled in from reference TRBV19 and TRBJ1-2, reads DGGITQSPKYLFRKEGQNVTLSCEQNLNHDAMYWYRQDPGQGLRLIYYSQIVNDFQKGDIAEGYSVSREKKESFPLTVTSAQKNPTAFYLCASTTGNYGYTFGSGTRLTVV.

The J gene is TRBJ1-1, the V gene TRBV5-4; 7 bases map to TRBD1. Germline assignment: CDR1 SGHNT and CDR2 YYREEE (reference sequence). This CDR3 comprises 16 residues. Germline trimming cut 6 bases from V and 7 bases from J; bases unmatched to any gene: 18. CDR3 sequence: CASTTGRKTGNFEAFF. The CDR3 DNA reads TGTGCCAGCACAACGGGTCGCAAGACAGGGAATTTTGAAGCTTTCTTT. Together with reference TRBV5-4 and TRBJ1-1, the CDR3 gives the full variable domain: ETGVTQSPTHLIKTRGQQVTLRCSSQSGHNTVSWYQQALGQGPQFIFQYYREEENGRGNFPPRFSGLQFPNYSSELNVNALELDDSALYLCASTTGRKTGNFEAFFGQGTRLTVV.

This clone was observed once. The gene calls are TRBV11-2 and TRBJ1-2, with a weak D call TRBD1 (5 bases). Germline values: CDR1 SGHAT, CDR2 FQNNGV. V lost 3 bases to trimming and J lost 4 bases, with 9 bases between them. The length of the CDR3 is 13 residues. CDR3 DNA: TGTGCCAGCAGCTTCCCGGGGGTCTATGGCTACACCTTC. Its translation: CASSFPGVYGYTF.

This sequence joins TRBV21-1 and TRBJ2-5; the table's TRBD1 call for D was not verified on the DNA. TRBV21-1 is described as a pseudogene. CDR3 length: 14 residues. This CDR3 is CASSKGTGGRAQYF. The DNA for the CDR3 is TGTGCCAGCAGCAAAGGAACAGGGGGGAGGGCCCAGTACTTC.

This clone showed up just once. The chain has TRBV11-2 and TRBJ1-2; D gene uncertain. CDR3 length: 13 residues. Trimming removed 5 bases from V and 8 bases from J, with 15 bases in between. The V gene's germline CDR1 is SGHAT and CDR2 FQNNGV. The chain's CDR3 is CASSPRTMRGYTF. The CDR3 nucleotides are TGTGCCAGCAGCCCTAGGACTATGAGGGGCTACACCTTC.

The rearrangement joins TRBV27 to TRBJ2-4; 9 positions match TRBD1. CDR3 length: 13 amino acids. In germline, CDR1 is MNHEY, CDR2 SMNVEV (reference sequence). V lost 5 bases and J lost 7; bases outside the gene matches: 3. CDR3 bases: TGTGCCAGCAGTAGGACAGGGGTGAACATTCAGTACTTC. This sequence encodes CASSRTGVNIQYF.

J is TRBJ1-2 and V is TRBV10-3; D remains unclear. Per germline, CDR1 ENHRY and CDR2 SYGVKD. Trimming removed 3 bases from V and 7 bases from J, with 6 bases in between. The CDR3 sequence is 11 residues long. The CDR3 reads CAISDGAGYTF. The CDR3 bases are TGTGCCATCAGTGACGGAGCTGGCTACACCTTC.

In its sample, this clone was seen a few times. The rearrangement uses TRBV29-1 and TRBJ2-3; 7 bases fit TRBD2. The CDR3 length is 14 residues. Trimming took 6 bases from V and 0 from J; bases not matched to a gene: 6. Germline CDR1 and CDR2: SQVTM and ANQGSEA. DNA of the CDR3: TGCAGCGTAGTCCCGGGGGGTAGCACAGATACGCAGTATTTT. Translated, it gives CSVVPGGSTDTQYF.

The rearrangement uses TRBV6-5 and TRBJ2-1; TRBD2 matches 10 bases. This CDR3 region has 16 residues. V trimming: 2 bases; J trimming: 4 bases; junction bases outside the gene matches: 5. CDR1 is MNHEY and CDR2 is SVGAGI in the germline V gene. The CDR3 DNA is TGTGCCAGCAGTTACGCTAGCGGGAGTATTTACAATGAGCAGTTCTTC. Translated: CASSYASGSIYNEQFF.

The V call is TRBV12-3 or TRBV12-4, the J call TRBJ2-3; 9 positions agree with TRBD2. The CDR3 extends over 13 amino acids. V lost 5 bases to trimming and J lost 7 bases; unmatched junction nucleotides: 4. The CDR3 DNA follows: TGTGCCAGCAGTGAGACTAGCGGTTATACGCAGTATTTT. Its protein is CASSETSGYTQYF.

The chain is built from TRBV12-3 or TRBV12-4 and TRBJ1-6; the D is unclear. V lost 7 bases, J lost 6 bases, and 10 bases lay in between. This CDR3 comprises 13 residues. CDR3 bases: TGTGCCAGCACCGGGAACCCTAATTCACCCCTCCACTTT. Translated, it gives CASTGNPNSPLHF.

CDR3 nucleotide sequence: TGTGCCAGTAGTATGATTCAGACAGGGGGAGGTGGCTACACCTTC. Its translation: CASSMIQTGGGGYTF. The chain recombines TRBV19 with TRBJ1-2; 9 bases are shared with TRBD1. CDR1 is LNHDA, CDR2 SQIVND, per germline (reference sequence). Trimming removed 3 bases from V and 7 bases from J; junction bases left unmatched: 9. The CDR3 has 15 amino acids.

This clone showed up just once. The chain is built from TRBV21-1 and TRBJ2-7; TRBD2 was called by the table and not checked on the DNA. TRBV21-1 is assigned pseudogene status. The CDR3 totals 16 residues. The chain's CDR3 is CASSTRLAGGCYEQYF. In nucleotides, the CDR3 is TGTGCCAGCAGCACGCGACTAGCGGGAGGGTGCTACGAGCAGTACTTC.

The chain combines TRBV10-3 with TRBJ1-4; no clear D gene. CDR3 length: 12 amino acids. The V end was cut by 8 bases, the J end by 5 bases, with 9 bases between. Germline values: CDR1 ENHRY, CDR2 SYGVKD. In DNA, the CDR3 is TGTGCCATCCTCGGGGAGAATGAAAAACTGTTTTTT. It specifies CAILGENEKLFF.

The V call is TRBV5-1, the J call TRBJ2-2; TRBD2 matches at 15 bases. Germline CDR1 and CDR2: SGHRS and YFSETQ. Germline trimming cut 4 bases from V and 5 bases from J; bases unmatched to any gene: 9. This CDR3 has 18 amino acids. The CDR3 is CASSVGLAGGVETGELFF. CDR3 nucleotide sequence: TGCGCCAGCAGCGTGGGACTAGCGGGAGGAGTTGAAACCGGGGAGCTGTTTTTT.

The genes are TRBV5-6 and TRBJ2-5; 13 bases are shared with TRBD2. This CDR3 contains 16 residues. Trimming cost V 4 bases and J 5 bases; bases outside gene matches: 8. CDR1 is SGHDT, CDR2 YYEEEE, per germline. CDR3: CASSPTTSGRRETQYF. The CDR3 region has the DNA TGTGCCAGCAGCCCGACGACTAGCGGGAGGAGGGAGACCCAGTACTTC.

The chain joins TRBV5-4 to TRBJ2-1; maybe TRBD2 (5 bases). V gave up 0 bases and J gave up 0 bases, with 10 bases separating them. Germline V CDR1 and CDR2: SGHNT, YYREEE (reference sequence). The CDR3 contains 16 residues. CDR3 DNA sequence: TGTGCCAGCAGCTTGGGTGGACTTAGCTCCTACAATGAGCAGTTCTTC. It yields the protein CASSLGGLSSYNEQFF.